One and the same sample provided the 18 T cell receptor beta chains below, sequenced in a study of tumor-infiltrating lymphocytes in primary liver carcinoma. The template, roughly 0.45 ug total RNA, yielded TCR beta cDNA made with a constant-region primer. Three nested multiplex PCR rounds of slightly modified ARM-PCR generated TCR beta libraries. The first two PCR rounds used TRBV1-TRBV30 forward primers with a C-beta reverse primer, about 10 cycles each. In TCRdb, the multiplex PCR reads were re-called with MiXCR into one record per CDR3 protein. The sample holds hundreds of thousands of distinct CDR3 sequences; less than 75% are singletons and the top ten take approximately 9%. Alongside blood RNA obtained from unsorted whole blood, germline DNA was also extracted. The sample taken for sequencing was peripheral blood. All receptors derive from a man between 40 and 49 years old with primary liver carcinoma and hepatitis B virus infection.

To note about this clonotype: At one end the junction does not follow the germline gene, possibly because of a read error. The chain is built from TRBV11-3 and TRBJ2-1; TRBD2 matches at 10 bases. Germline V gene lookup returns CDR1 SGHNT and CDR2 YENEEA. The CDR3 covers 16 residues. CDR3 coding DNA: TGTGCCAGGAGCTTGGTGGCTAGCGGGAGAGGAAATGAGCAGTTCTTC. It codes for CARSLVASGRGNEQFF.

The V and J genes are TRBV28 and TRBJ2-7, with D perhaps matching TRBD2 (6 bases). The CDR3 length is 11 residues. Germline V gene data show CDR1 as MDHEN and CDR2 as SYDVKM. CDR3 nucleotide sequence: TGTGCTACGACTAGCTCCTACGAGCAGTACTTC. Its protein product is CATTSSYEQYF.

On this clonotype: A much larger clone lies one base from this, so it may be a read error. The J gene is TRBJ2-7, the V gene TRBV5-5; D unclear. This CDR3 has 11 amino acids. V dropped 4 bases and J dropped 5 bases, with 7 bases sitting between them. CDR1 SGHKS and CDR2 YYEKEE come from the germline V gene (reference sequence). The CDR3 reads CASSPRDEQYF. The CDR3 coding sequence is TGTGCCAGCAGCCCCCGGGACGAGCAGTACTTC.

The V call is TRBV5-6, the J call TRBJ2-4, with D possibly matching TRBD2 (6 bases). The germline CDR1 and CDR2 sequences are SGHDT and YYEEEE. Trimming took 3 bases from V and 9 from J, leaving 16 bases between them. The CDR3 is 14 residues long. The CDR3 DNA is TGTGCCAGCAGCTCGAATGGCGGGAATGGCATTCAGTACTTC. Translating it yields CASSSNGGNGIQYF.

Comments on this clonotype: The junction and the germline gene differ at one end; a read error may be behind it. This sequence joins TRBV29-1 and TRBJ2-2; 7 positions agree with TRBD2. CDR1 and CDR2 (germline): SQVTM, ANQGSEA. This CDR3 contains 16 residues. The CDR3 sequence: CSFLGRGGASTGELFF. The DNA of the CDR3 is TGCAGCTTCTTGGGGAGGGGCGGGGCGAGCACCGGGGAACTGTTTTTT.

This clonotype occurred many times. The chain employs TRBV29-1 and TRBJ2-7; D ambiguous. The V gene lost 4 bases and the J gene lost 1 base, with 17 bases spanning the gap. CDR3 length: 15 amino acids. CDR1 is SQVTM and CDR2 is ANQGSEA in the germline V gene. CDR3 nucleotides: TGCAGCGTTGGGCCAGACTCCTCGTGGTCCTACGAGCAGTACTTC. Translation: CSVGPDSSWSYEQYF.

This clonotype came up a few times. V gene TRBV28 combines with J gene TRBJ2-3; 8 positions agree with TRBD2. CDR1 is MDHEN, CDR2 SYDVKM, per germline. The CDR3 has 16 amino acids. V trimming: 3 bases; J trimming: 6 bases; junction bases outside the gene matches: 11. In nucleotides, the CDR3 is TGTGCCAGCAGTTTTGAGTTAGCGGGAAAGAAGGATACGCAGTATTTT. Encoded protein: CASSFELAGKKDTQYF.

Remarks on this clonotype: Compared with germline, one end of the junction differs, possibly owing to a read error. The V call is TRBV11-2, the J call TRBJ2-1; D is ambiguous. Germline lookup yields CDR1 SGHAT and CDR2 FQNNGV. This CDR3 is built from 13 residues. The CDR3: CDSSLVANNEQFF. CDR3 nucleotide sequence: TGTGACAGCAGCTTAGTAGCAAACAATGAGCAGTTCTTC.

Notes on this clonotype: This clone may be a read error of a much larger clone one base away. The V gene is TRBV6-2 or TRBV6-3, the J gene TRBJ1-1, with D tentatively TRBD1 (6 bases). Germline V gene lookup returns CDR1 MNHEY and CDR2 SVGEGT. The CDR3 extends over 14 amino acids. CDR3 coding DNA: TGTGCCAGCAGCTACCCGGGGGCCGGCACTGAAGCTCTCTTT. It translates to CASSYPGAGTEALF.

This clonotype was seen only a few times. The chain combines TRBV12-3 or TRBV12-4 with TRBJ1-6, with D perhaps matching TRBD1 (6 bases). V was pared by 5 bases and J by 10 bases, with 24 bases between. The CDR3 runs 17 residues. Here the CDR3 DNA reads TGTGCCAGCAGTCCCCGTGGTAACAGGGAGGTGCGATCACCCCTCCACTTT. It is translated as CASSPRGNREVRSPLHF.

As regards this clonotype: A read error may be the cause here, since a much bigger clone is one base away. This rearrangement joins TRBV4-1 to TRBJ2-5; D perhaps matches TRBD1 (5 bases). V gave up 0 bases and J gave up 1 base, with 15 bases separating them. There are 17 residues in the CDR3. Germline CDR1 and CDR2: MGHRA and YSYEKL. The CDR3 loop is CASSQDQDSGLQETQYF. The CDR3 coding sequence is TGCGCCAGCAGCCAAGATCAAGACAGTGGGCTCCAAGAGACCCAGTACTTC.

A remark on this clonotype: The junction does not match germline at one end; this may be a read error. This sequence joins TRBV11-2 and TRBJ2-1; perhaps TRBD1 as D (5 bases). In germline, CDR1 is SGHAT, CDR2 FQNNGV. The length of the CDR3 is 14 residues. In DNA form, the CDR3 reads TGTGCGAGCATCTTAGGGCAGGGTTACAATGAGCAGTTCTTC. Protein: CASILGQGYNEQFF.

In this sample, this clonotype turned up a few times. One end of the junction fails to match germline, which may point to a read error. V gene TRBV29-1 combines with J gene TRBJ2-7, with D perhaps matching TRBD1 (5 bases). The length of the CDR3 is 15 residues. Germline V gene sequence: CDR1 SQVTM, CDR2 ANQGSEA. The chain's CDR3 is CSIEVGDSFNYEQYF. CDR3 nucleotide sequence: TGCAGCATTGAAGTTGGAGACAGTTTTAACTACGAACAGTACTTC.

As concerns this clonotype: An end of the junction differs from the germline gene, which may be a read error. V is TRBV5-4 and J is TRBJ2-1; 9 nucleotides line up with TRBD2. CDR1 is SGHNT and CDR2 is YYREEE in the germline V gene (reference sequence). This CDR3 is 15 amino acids long. CDR3 DNA sequence: TGTGCCAACAGCTCGCCATCGGCGGGAGGGCTTAGGCAGTTCTTC. This codes for CANSSPSAGGLRQFF.

This clonotype was detected only a few times. The rearrangement joins TRBV28 to TRBJ1-5; D perhaps matches TRBD1 (5 bases). Trimming stripped 5 bases from V and 2 bases from J, with 16 bases between. The CDR3 runs 16 residues. Germline V gene sequence: CDR1 MDHEN, CDR2 SYDVKM. CDR3 amino acids: CASSLIGGSGNQPQHF. CDR3 coding DNA: TGTGCCAGCAGTCTAATCGGGGGATCGGGCAATCAGCCCCAGCATTTT.

This clonotype appeared many times. The V and J genes are TRBV6-2 or TRBV6-3 and TRBJ2-1; TRBD2 matches 9 bases. This CDR3 spans 13 amino acids. Germline CDR1 is MNHEY and CDR2 is SVGEGT. V shed 6 bases, J shed 12 bases, and the junction held 9 bases outside the gene matches. The CDR3 spells CASRPGLAGRQFF. CDR3 nucleotide sequence: TGTGCCAGCAGACCGGGACTAGCCGGGAGGCAGTTCTTC.

The chain recombines TRBV11-3 with TRBJ2-1, with a possible D match to TRBD2 (5 bases). This CDR3 region has 15 residues. The V end lost 5 bases, the J end lost 12 bases, and 23 bases lay between the germline ends. Germline-derived CDR1 and CDR2 are SGHNT and YENEEA. CDR3 nucleotides: TGTGCCAGCAGCCCCCTGTCTAGCCTCATTTCTGGGCAGTTCTTC. It codes for CASSPLSSLISGQFF.

This chain links TRBV12-3 or TRBV12-4 with TRBJ2-6; D perhaps matches TRBD2 (7 bases). This CDR3 has 16 amino acids. Trimming took 3 bases from V and 4 from J, leaving 13 bases between them. This chain's CDR3 is CASSFYGGPGANVLTF. CDR3 nucleotides: TGTGCCAGCAGTTTTTACGGGGGGCCCGGGGCCAACGTCCTGACTTTC.